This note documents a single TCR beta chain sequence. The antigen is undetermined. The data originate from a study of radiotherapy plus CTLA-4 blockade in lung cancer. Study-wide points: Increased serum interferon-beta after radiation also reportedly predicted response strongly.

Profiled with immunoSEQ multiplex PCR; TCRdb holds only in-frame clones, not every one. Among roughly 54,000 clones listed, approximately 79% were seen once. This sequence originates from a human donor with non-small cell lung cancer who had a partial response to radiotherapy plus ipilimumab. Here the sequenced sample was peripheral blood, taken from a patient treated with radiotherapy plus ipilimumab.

CDR3 sequence reads: CASSTVAGVKTDTQYF. Written as DNA, the CDR3 is TGTGCCAGCAGCACCGTAGCGGGGGTTAAGACAGATACGCAGTATTTT. This chain connects TRBV13 to TRBJ2-3, with 9 bases matching TRBD2. This CDR3 spans 16 amino acids. V lost 5 bases and J lost 3; bases outside the gene matches: 9. Germline V CDR1 and CDR2: PRHDT, FYEKMQ (reference sequence).